This T cell receptor beta chain comes out of a study of T cell repertoires in cytomegalovirus infection. Overall study: The public TCR beta signatures pointed to both CMV infection and matching HLA type.

V was pared by 4 bases and J by 0 bases, with 13 bases between. Germline assignment: CDR1 SGHRS and CDR2 YFSETQ. The length of the CDR3 is 16 residues. About this clonotype: Its specificity is unknown.

Overall study findings and caveats: CMV-specific TCR beta clonotypes restricted by HLA-C dominated the ex vivo response. The cumulative frequency of public TCR beta families distinguished individuals who carried CMV together with the relevant HLA.

TCRdb reprocessed the reads with MiXCR, giving one entry per CDR3 protein. Of 200,000 to 300,000 distinct CDR3 sequences listed, approximately 9% are singletons. The clonotype comes from a human donor in good health (CMV status not recorded). Some clones in this sample may be carry-over from other donors' samples. The specimen was PBMCs. V is TRBV5-1 and J is TRBJ2-2; D may be TRBD1 (6 bases). In nucleotides, the CDR3 is TGCGCCAGCAGCCCGGGACACCTCACGAACACCGGGGAGCTGTTTTTT. It translates to CASSPGHLTNTGELFF.